This T cell receptor beta chain was captured by sequencing in a study of blood T cell repertoires in COVID-19. Study-wide context: Acute and convalescent COVID-19 specimens originated in the United States, Italy and Spain. PBMCs, B-cell-depleted T cells, or T cells were the source of the cDNA or gDNA that made up the material.

CDR1 is SGHTA and CDR2 is FQGTGA in the germline V gene. This CDR3 is built from 15 residues. Trimming cost V 1 base and J 1 base, with 5 bases left between them. TCRdb's table, derived via immunoSEQ multiplex PCR, lists solely in-frame clones and lacks some. The sample includes just under 350,000 clones, more than 75% seen only once; the top ten take under 6.5%. The sequence was collected from a woman aged 50 to 65 with COVID-19, enrolled during active disease. V is TRBV7-3 and J is TRBJ2-6; D might be TRBD2 (5 bases). What was sequenced was peripheral blood. As DNA, the CDR3 is TGTGCCAGCAGCTTAAGAGGGTCTGGGGCCAACGTCCTGACTTTC. The encoded protein is CASSLRGSGANVLTF.